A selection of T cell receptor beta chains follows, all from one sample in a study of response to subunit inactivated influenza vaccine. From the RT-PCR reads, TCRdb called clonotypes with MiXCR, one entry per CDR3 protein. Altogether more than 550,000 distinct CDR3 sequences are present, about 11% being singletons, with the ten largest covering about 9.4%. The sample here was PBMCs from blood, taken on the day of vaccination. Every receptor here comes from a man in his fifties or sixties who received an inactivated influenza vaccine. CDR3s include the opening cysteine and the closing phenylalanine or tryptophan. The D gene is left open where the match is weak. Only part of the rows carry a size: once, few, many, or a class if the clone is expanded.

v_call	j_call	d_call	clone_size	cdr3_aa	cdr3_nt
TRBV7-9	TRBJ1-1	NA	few	CASSSGTPTEAFF	TGTGCCAGCAGCTCCGGGACCCCCACTGAAGCTTTCTTT
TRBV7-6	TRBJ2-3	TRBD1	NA	CASSYTSTGFITDTQYF	TGTGCCAGCAGCTACACCTCGACAGGGTTCATAACAGATACGCAGTATTTT
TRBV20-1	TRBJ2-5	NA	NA	CSARFLTLGSVNGETQYF	TGCAGTGCTAGATTCCTCACGCTTGGTTCGGTTAATGGAGAGACCCAGTACTTC
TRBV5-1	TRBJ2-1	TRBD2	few	CASSLGTSGLYEQFF	TGCGCCAGCAGCTTGGGAACTAGCGGGTTGTATGAGCAGTTCTTC
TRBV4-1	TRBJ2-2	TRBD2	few	CASSSRPSGSLGGELFF	TGCGCCAGCAGTAGCCGACCTAGCGGGAGCCTCGGCGGGGAGCTGTTTTTT
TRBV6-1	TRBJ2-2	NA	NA	CASRLDANTGELFF	TGTGCCAGCAGGCTGGATGCGAACACCGGGGAGCTGTTTTTT
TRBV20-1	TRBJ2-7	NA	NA	CSAPKPRDWINYEQYF	TGCAGTGCCCCGAAACCCCGGGACTGGATTAACTACGAGCAGTACTTC
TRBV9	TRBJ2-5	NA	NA	CASSVTPRQDQETQYF	TGTGCCAGCAGCGTAACCCCGAGGCAGGACCAAGAGACCCAGTACTTC
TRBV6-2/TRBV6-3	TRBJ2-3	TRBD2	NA	CASSFRATSTDAQYF	TGTGCCAGCAGTTTTAGGGCGACTAGCACAGATGCGCAGTATTTT
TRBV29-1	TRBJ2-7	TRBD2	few	CSVLKTSDYEQYF	TGCAGCGTCCTCAAGACTAGCGACTACGAGCAGTACTTC
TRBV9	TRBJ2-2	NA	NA	CASSGIQGYTGELFF	TGTGCCAGCAGCGGAATACAGGGATACACCGGGGAGCTGTTTTTT
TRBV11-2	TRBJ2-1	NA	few	CASRLITGRSYNEQFF	TGTGCCAGCAGACTTATCACAGGGAGATCCTACAATGAGCAGTTCTTC
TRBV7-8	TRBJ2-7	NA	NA	CASSFQGGSYEQYF	TGTGCCAGCAGCTTTCAGGGGGGTTCCTACGAGCAGTACTTC
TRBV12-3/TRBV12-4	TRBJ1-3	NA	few	CASTPGASGNTIYF	TGTGCCAGCACTCCAGGGGCCTCTGGAAACACCATATATTTT
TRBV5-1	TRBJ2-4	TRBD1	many	CASSRDRSKNIQYF	TGCGCCAGCAGCAGGGACAGATCCAAAAACATTCAGTACTTC
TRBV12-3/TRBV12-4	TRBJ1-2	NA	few	CASSLSRSYYGYTF	TGTGCCAGCAGTTTGTCTAGGTCCTACTATGGCTACACCTTC
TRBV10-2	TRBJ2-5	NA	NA	CASSPVSTGETQYF	TGCGCCAGCAGTCCGGTTTCTACCGGGGAGACCCAGTACTTC
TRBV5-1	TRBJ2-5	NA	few	CASSLRWEETQYF	TGCGCCAGCAGCCTTCGGTGGGAGGAGACCCAGTACTTC
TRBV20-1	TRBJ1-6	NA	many	CSARDLGLNSPLHF	TGCAGTGCTAGAGATCTAGGGCTTAATTCACCCCTCCACTTT
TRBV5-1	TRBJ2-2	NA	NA	CASSEGVNTGELFF	TGCGCCAGCAGCGAAGGGGTTAATACCGGGGAGCTGTTTTTT
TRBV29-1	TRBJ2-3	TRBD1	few	CSAPLDRAREDTQYF	TGCAGCGCTCCGCTCGACAGGGCCAGGGAAGATACGCAGTATTTT
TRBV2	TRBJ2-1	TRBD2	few	CASSDKRGGFNEQFF	TGTGCCAGCAGTGACAAGCGGGGGGGCTTTAATGAGCAGTTCTTC
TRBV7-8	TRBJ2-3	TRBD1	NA	CASSAKRTGELNTQYF	TGTGCCAGCAGCGCTAAACGGACAGGGGAACTCAATACGCAGTATTTT
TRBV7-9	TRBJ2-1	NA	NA	CASSFTGGSSNEQFF	TGTGCCAGCAGCTTCACCGGGGGTTCCTCCAATGAGCAGTTCTTC
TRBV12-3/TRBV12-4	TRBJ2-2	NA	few	CANLAGTSSTGELFF	TGTGCCAATCTAGCCGGGACTTCGAGCACCGGGGAGCTGTTTTTT
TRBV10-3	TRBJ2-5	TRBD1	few	CAISQDRDRGQYF	TGTGCCATCAGTCAGGACAGGGACCGTGGCCAGTACTTC
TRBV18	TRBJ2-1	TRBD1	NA	CASSLRATGALYNEQFF	TGTGCCAGCTCACTCCGCGCAACAGGGGCCCTCTACAATGAGCAGTTCTTC
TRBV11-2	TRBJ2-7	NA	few	CASKYSGTYEQYF	TGTGCCAGCAAATACTCGGGGACCTACGAGCAGTACTTC